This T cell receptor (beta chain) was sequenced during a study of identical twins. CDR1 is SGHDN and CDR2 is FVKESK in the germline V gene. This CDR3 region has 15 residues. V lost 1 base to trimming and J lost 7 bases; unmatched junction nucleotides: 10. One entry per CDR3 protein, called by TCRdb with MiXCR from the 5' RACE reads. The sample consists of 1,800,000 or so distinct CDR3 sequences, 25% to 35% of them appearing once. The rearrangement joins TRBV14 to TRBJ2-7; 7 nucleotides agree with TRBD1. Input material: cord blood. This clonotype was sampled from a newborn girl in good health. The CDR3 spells CASSQAGTAYNEQYF. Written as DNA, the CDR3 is TGTGCCAGCAGCCAAGCCGGGACAGCCTACAATGAGCAGTACTTC.